This TCR beta chain was captured in a study of cytomegalovirus exposure and HLA in healthy donors. Study context: Later analysis reported that the 120 or so validation repertoires shared the platform of the 500 to 850 first-cohort repertoires. The study's findings and limits: The classifier, whose performance was assessed in both the original and validation cohorts, reportedly diagnosed cytomegalovirus status with high specificity and sensitivity. Cytomegalovirus-associated status was assigned to about 150 TCR beta chains. The CMV antigen specificity of a few CMV-associated chains was confirmed through in vitro analysis.

Details on this clone: The antigen is unknown.

The germline CDR1 and CDR2 sequences are LNHNV and YYDKDF (reference sequence). Trimming removed 3 bases from V and 0 bases from J, with 17 bases in between. The CDR3 spans 17 residues. Only in-frame clones appear in the TCRdb table, and some are missing; sequencing was by immunoSEQ multiplex PCR. The data show over 250,000 clones, 65% to 90% seen once. The sequenced material came from PBMCs. The V gene is TRBV15, the J gene TRBJ1-2, with a weak D call TRBD1 (5 bases). The source is a woman aged 18-29 years in good health and CMV-seronegative. CDR3: CATSRGKGAGANYGYTF. The CDR3 DNA is TGTGCCACCAGCAGGGGGAAAGGGGCAGGAGCTAACTATGGCTACACCTTC. Variable domain in full (rest from reference TRBV15 and TRBJ1-2): DAMVIQNPRYQVTQFGKPVTLSCSQTLNHNVMYWYQQKSSQAPKLLFHYYDKDFNNEADTPDNFQSRRPNTSFCFLDIRSPGLGDTAMYLCATSRGKGAGANYGYTFGSGTRLTVV.